The 26 T cell receptor beta chains listed next were all sequenced from one sample in a study of blood T cell repertoires in COVID-19. TCRdb's table, derived via immunoSEQ multiplex PCR, lists solely in-frame clones and lacks some. Of some 200,000 clones in the sample, roughly 89% were seen once. Sequencing input: PBMCs or T cells enriched from blood (not recorded which). The receptors originated from a middle-aged woman with acute COVID-19.

The chain is built from TRBV27 and TRBJ2-1; D is unresolved. In germline, CDR1 is MNHEY, CDR2 SMNVEV (reference sequence). The CDR3 spans 12 residues. Between the trimmed V and J ends, which lost 5 bases and 3 bases, there was a span of 5 bases. The CDR3 loop reads CASSRDYNEQFF. In DNA, the CDR3 is TGTGCCAGCAGTCGCGACTACAATGAGCAGTTCTTC.

DNA for the CDR3: TGTGCCTGGAGACAAGCGAGCAATCAGCCCCAGCATTTT. Encoded protein: CAWRQASNQPQHF. The V gene is TRBV30, the J gene TRBJ1-5, with D hard to call. The CDR3 is 13 residues long. Per the germline V gene, CDR1 is GTSNPN and CDR2 is SVGIG (reference sequence). V lost 3 bases, J lost 1 base, and 7 bases lay in between.

The J gene is TRBJ2-2, the V gene TRBV30; 7 bases match TRBD1. Germline values: CDR1 GTSNPN, CDR2 SVGIG (reference sequence). With 3 bases clipped from V and 4 bases from J, the junction kept 14 bases outside the gene matches. CDR3 size: 17 residues. The CDR3 region is CAWRVTGVRRFTGELFF. The CDR3 region has the DNA TGTGCCTGGAGGGTAACAGGGGTTAGAAGGTTCACCGGGGAGCTGTTTTTT.

This chain connects TRBV19 to TRBJ1-3, with D hard to call. CDR1 and CDR2 (germline): LNHDA, SQIVND (reference sequence). Trimming left V 7 bases short and J 2 bases short, with 12 bases between. The CDR3 consists of 14 residues. The CDR3 region has the DNA TGTGCCAGTACCTTCCCCTCAGCTGGAAACACCATATATTTT. Translating it yields CASTFPSAGNTIYF.

Only a few counts were recorded for this clone. The V call is TRBV10-1, the J call TRBJ2-2; no reliable D call. The CDR3 is 14 residues long. Trimming shortened V by 5 bases and J by 0 bases, and 7 bases separated the two germline ends. Per the germline V gene, CDR1 is WNHNN and CDR2 is SYGVQD (reference sequence). The CDR3 DNA sequence: TGCGCCAGCAGTCCCAGTTCGAACACCGGGGAGCTGTTTTTT. Its translation is CASSPSSNTGELFF.

The chain employs TRBV5-1 and TRBJ2-2; 12 nucleotides align to TRBD2. This CDR3 is 18 amino acids long. With V trimmed by 1 base and J by 3 bases, 7 bases remained unmatched. Germline assignment: CDR1 SGHRS and CDR2 YFSETQ. The chain's CDR3 is CASSLLGLAGKDTGELFF. The CDR3 DNA is TGCGCCAGCAGCTTGCTCGGACTAGCGGGGAAAGACACCGGGGAGCTGTTTTTT.

The rearrangement links TRBV19 to TRBJ1-5; 8 nucleotides line up with TRBD1. There are 14 residues in the CDR3. Trimming cost V 5 bases and J 3 bases; bases outside gene matches: 3. Germline V lookup: CDR1 LNHDA, CDR2 SQIVND (reference sequence). Here the CDR3 DNA reads TGTGCCAGTAGTCTGGACAGGGCCAATCAGCCCCAGCATTTT. It codes for CASSLDRANQPQHF.

The chain is built from TRBV12-3 or TRBV12-4 and TRBJ1-1; D perhaps matches TRBD1 (6 bases). This CDR3 region has 13 residues. Trimming took off 10 bases at V and 1 base at J, with 13 bases between the two ends. The DNA of the CDR3 is TGTGCCAATCGGGGGGGGGCGAACACTGAAGCTTTCTTT. Its protein is CANRGGANTEAFF.

The CDR3 DNA follows: TGTGCCAGCAGTGACTCGGTTGCGGGAGATACGCAGTATTTT. This translates into CASSDSVAGDTQYF. V usage is TRBV6-4 and J usage is TRBJ2-3; TRBD2 is a possible D gene (5 bases). This CDR3 comprises 14 residues. CDR1 is MRHNA, CDR2 SNTAGT, per germline. Trimming pared 0 bases from V and 5 bases from J, leaving 9 bases between.

The chain couples TRBV19 to TRBJ2-5, with 9 nucleotides matching TRBD2. Germline-derived CDR1 and CDR2 are LNHDA and SQIVND (reference sequence). The CDR3 is 15 residues long. V lost 3 bases, J lost 7 bases, and 9 bases stayed unmatched. The CDR3 bases are TGTGCCAGTAGTATCGTGGCGGGGGGGTTTGGGACCCAGTACTTC. Amino acid sequence: CASSIVAGGFGTQYF.

The rearrangement joins TRBV19 to TRBJ2-5, with 7 bases lining up with TRBD1. The J segment lost 1 base and the V segment lost 3 bases, leaving 2 bases of the junction unmatched. This CDR3 is 14 amino acids long. Germline CDR1 LNHDA, CDR2 SQIVND (reference sequence). Written as DNA, the CDR3 is TGTGCCAGTAGTATGAGGGACAGCCAAGAGACCCAGTACTTC. Translating it yields CASSMRDSQETQYF.

This sequence joins TRBV2 and TRBJ1-3; D call uncertain. The CDR3 has 15 residues. The germline gives CDR1 SNHLY, CDR2 FYNNEI. V lost 6 bases to trimming and J lost 2 bases, with 14 bases between them. In nucleotides, the CDR3 is TGTGCCAGCAGCCCAGAGGCAACGACTGGAAACACCATATATTTT. As protein: CASSPEATTGNTIYF.

The chain is built from TRBV27 and TRBJ2-2, with TRBD2 matching 7 bases. Germline-derived CDR1 and CDR2 are MNHEY and SMNVEV (reference sequence). There are 14 residues in the CDR3. J was trimmed by 2 bases and V by 6 bases; bases with no gene match: 3. CDR3 coding DNA: TGTGCCAGCAGCCGCGGGAGCAACACCGGGGAGCTGTTTTTT. This translates into CASSRGSNTGELFF.

The chain carries TRBV7-9 and TRBJ2-3; maybe TRBD2 (5 bases). This CDR3 has 12 residues. Germline V gives CDR1 SEHNR, CDR2 FQNEAQ (reference sequence). Trimming cost V 7 bases and J 5 bases, with 10 bases left between them. In nucleotides, the CDR3 is TGTGCCAGCACCCCGGCGGGAGATACGCAGTATTTT. Residues: CASTPAGDTQYF.

DNA for the CDR3: TGTGCCAGCAAGGTCGCGGGGGCAGATACGCAGTATTTT. Translated, it gives CASKVAGADTQYF. The chain couples TRBV7-3 to TRBJ2-3; 7 bases fit TRBD2. Germline trimming cut 7 bases from V and 4 bases from J; bases unmatched to any gene: 5. Germline values: CDR1 SGHTA, CDR2 FQGTGA. The CDR3 covers 13 residues. The whole variable domain, filled in from reference TRBV7-3 and TRBJ2-3, reads GAGVSQTPSNKVTEKGKYVELRCDPISGHTALYWYRQSLGQGPEFLIYFQGTGAADDSGLPNDRFFAVRPEGSVSTLKIQRTERGDSAVYLCASKVAGADTQYFGPGTRLTVL.

The chain combines TRBV15 with TRBJ1-6; D not resolved. The ends were cut back, 4 bases at V and 9 bases at J, with 22 bases in the middle. The germline CDR1 and CDR2 sequences are LNHNV and YYDKDF (reference sequence). The CDR3 is 17 amino acids. The CDR3 DNA sequence: TGTGCCACCAGCATATTCTATAAGGGAGGTCCTGCTTCACCCCTCCACTTT. Translated, it gives CATSIFYKGGPASPLHF.

The rearrangement uses TRBV11-3 and TRBJ1-2; TRBD1 might be the D (5 bases). CDR1 and CDR2 from the germline V gene are SGHNT and YENEEA. The CDR3 spans 18 residues. Trimming cost V 1 base and J 2 bases, with 20 bases left between them. The DNA for the CDR3 is TGTGCCAGCAGCTTAGGGATCCTCACAGGCCTAGAGAACTATGGCTACACCTTC. Encoded protein: CASSLGILTGLENYGYTF.

The CDR3 region is CASSLHNTGGAKEKLFF. The CDR3 nucleotides read TGTGCCAGCAGTTTACACAACACAGGGGGCGCGAAGGAAAAACTGTTTTTT. The chain recombines TRBV27 with TRBJ1-4; 9 positions match TRBD1. V lost 2 bases, J lost 8 bases, and 12 bases stayed unmatched. This CDR3 has 17 amino acids. Germline V lookup: CDR1 MNHEY, CDR2 SMNVEV (reference sequence).

This clone has more than one count but fewer than ten. This chain connects TRBV29-1 to TRBJ2-7; TRBD1 matches 7 bases. J gave up 7 bases and V 6 bases, and 15 bases lay outside the gene matches. In germline, CDR1 is SQVTM, CDR2 ANQGSEA. This CDR3 is 14 amino acids long. CDR3 DNA: TGCAGCGTCTCCGCCGGGACAGTCGGCGGGGAGCAGTACTTC. This translates into CSVSAGTVGGEQYF.

This chain joins TRBV30 and TRBJ1-6; D call uncertain. The germline V gene encodes CDR1 GTSNPN and CDR2 SVGIG (reference sequence). The CDR3 sequence is 14 residues long. With 3 bases removed from V and 9 bases from J, the gap between germline ends came to 15 bases. The CDR3 sequence is CAWRYSGESSPLHF. CDR3 nucleotide sequence: TGTGCCTGGAGGTATTCTGGGGAGAGTTCACCCCTCCACTTT. The entire variable domain, with the rest obtained from reference TRBV30 and TRBJ1-6, is as follows: SQTIHQWPATLVQPVGSPLSLECTVEGTSNPNLYWYRQAAGRGLQLLFYSVGIGQISSEVPQNLSASRPQDRQFILSSKKLLLSDSGFYLCAWRYSGESSPLHFGNGTRLTVT.

This rearrangement joins TRBV4-1 to TRBJ2-2, with D possibly matching TRBD1 (6 bases). Trimming removed 2 bases from V and 9 bases from J, with 13 bases in between. CDR3 size: 14 residues. Looked up from germline, CDR1 is MGHRA and CDR2 is YSYEKL. The CDR3 spells CASSQNRVLWELFF. In nucleotides, the CDR3 is TGCGCCAGCAGCCAAAACAGGGTTCTGTGGGAGCTGTTTTTT.

This clone appeared a few times. The CDR3 nucleotides read TGTGCCAGCAGCTTAGGTCCGGGACAGGGAGGGGAGACCCAGTACTTC. This translates into CASSLGPGQGGETQYF. The V call is TRBV11-2, the J call TRBJ2-5; 9 positions agree with TRBD1. Germline CDR1 is SGHAT and CDR2 is FQNNGV. Trimming at V came to 1 base and at J to 5 bases, leaving 8 bases not matched to a gene. There are 16 residues in the CDR3.

This sequence joins TRBV7-8 and TRBJ1-2; no clear D gene. Germline V CDR1 and CDR2: SGHVS, FQNEAQ. This CDR3 is built from 12 residues. Deletions cut 2 bases from V and 8 bases from J, with 9 bases between. The CDR3 DNA is TGTGCCAGCAGCTTACCCGGCGGGGGCTACACCTTC. Encoded protein: CASSLPGGGYTF.

This chain connects TRBV6-5 to TRBJ1-2; no clear D gene. Trimming stripped 2 bases from V and 6 bases from J, with 10 bases between. Germline V gives CDR1 MNHEY, CDR2 SVGAGI. The CDR3 is 13 residues long. In DNA, the CDR3 is TGTGCCAGCAGTTACATGGCGAGCGATGGCTACACCTTC. Translation gives CASSYMASDGYTF.

The chain employs TRBV19 and TRBJ1-1; D gene unclear. Germline V gene sequence: CDR1 LNHDA, CDR2 SQIVND (reference sequence). V shed 3 bases and J shed 3 bases, with 11 bases lying between them. This CDR3 has 14 residues. The CDR3 sequence: CASSMVGRDTEAFF. In DNA, the CDR3 is TGTGCCAGTAGTATGGTAGGGAGGGACACTGAAGCTTTCTTT.

The V gene is TRBV4-3, the J gene TRBJ2-5; perhaps TRBD2 as D (5 bases). Germline V gives CDR1 LGHNA, CDR2 YSLEER. V lost 4 bases to trimming and J lost 2 bases, with 11 bases between them. This CDR3 is 14 amino acids long. The CDR3 sequence: CASSRLGLQETQYF. Written as DNA, the CDR3 is TGCGCCAGCAGCCGCCTAGGACTTCAAGAGACCCAGTACTTC.